The sequence of this TCR beta chain was determined in a study of persistence of HIV-infected CD4 T cells. Looking at the study overall: Blood samples, up to roughly 200 mL, came from multiple time points, except two leukapheresis donors sampled once.

Whole-study results and caveats: Within sorted populations, more oligoclonal TCRs accompanied more oligoclonal proviruses.

The immunoSEQ assay was version 4, run in survey mode. Profiled with immunoSEQ multiplex PCR; TCRdb holds only in-frame clones, not every one. The data contain about 33,000 clones, over 80% of them singletons. The V end lost 8 bases, the J end lost 2 bases, and 30 bases lay between the germline ends. The CDR3 loop spans 19 amino acids. Germline assignment: CDR1 SGHTA and CDR2 FQGNSA. Turning to this clone: Its antigen remains unidentified.

Cells were stimulated with CMV-infected fibroblast lysates at roughly 9.1 ug/mL. CD40L-negative CD69-negative CD45RO-high memory CD4+ T cells were sorted as populations depleted of antigen-responding cells. Donors were HIV-1-infected adults who began suppressive ART during chronic infection. This rearrangement joins TRBV7-2 to TRBJ1-1, with a possible D match to TRBD1 (6 bases). The sequenced sample was CD4+ T cells sorted from PBMCs after approximately 18-hour stimulation, obtained from a patient who received antiretroviral therapy. The origin of this receptor is an adult woman with HIV who was CMV-seropositive. DNA for the CDR3: TGTGCCAGCGACTACCTCACAACGAGAAATGGACAGCTAAACACTGAAGCTTTCTTT. Its translation is CASDYLTTRNGQLNTEAFF.